The source of this T cell receptor beta chain is a study of blood T cell repertoires in COVID-19. Study-wide context: PBMCs, B-cell-depleted T cells, or T cells provided the cDNA or gDNA that made up the material.

With 4 bases removed from V and 2 bases from J, the gap between germline ends came to 9 bases. CDR1 is SGHRS, CDR2 YFSETQ, per germline. The CDR3 is 14 amino acids. The method was immunoSEQ multiplex PCR; TCRdb's version includes in-frame clones alone and lacks a portion of them. Found here are just over 300,000 clones, 70% to 90% of them singletons; the top ten hold under 2.5%. The rearrangement uses TRBV5-1 and TRBJ1-4; D unclear. The origin of this receptor is a man aged 25-45 years who had recovered from COVID-19. The specimen was PBMCs or T cells enriched from blood (not recorded which). CDR3 sequence: CASSRSDTNEKLFF. CDR3 bases: TGCGCCAGCAGCCGGAGCGACACTAATGAAAAACTGTTTTTT.